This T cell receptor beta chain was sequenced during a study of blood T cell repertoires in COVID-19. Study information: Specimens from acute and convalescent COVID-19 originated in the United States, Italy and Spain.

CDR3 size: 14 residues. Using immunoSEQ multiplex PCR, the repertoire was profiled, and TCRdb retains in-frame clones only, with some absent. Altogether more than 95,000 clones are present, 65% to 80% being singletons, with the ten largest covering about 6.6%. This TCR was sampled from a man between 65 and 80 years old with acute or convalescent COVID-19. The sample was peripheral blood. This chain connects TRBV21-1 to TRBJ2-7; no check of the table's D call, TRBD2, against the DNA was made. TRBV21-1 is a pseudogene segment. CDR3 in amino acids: CASSKGGNSYEQYF. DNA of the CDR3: TGTGCCAGCAGCAAAGGCGGCAACTCCTACGAGCAGTACTTC.